These 30 T cell receptor beta chains share one sample of origin, sequenced in a study of cytomegalovirus exposure and HLA in healthy donors. 60 Vbeta and 13 Jbeta primers were used in PCR. Clones were sequenced by immunoSEQ multiplex PCR, and TCRdb holds only the in-frame ones, with some missing. The sample lists tens of thousands of clones, roughly two thirds occurring once. Material for sequencing was PBMCs. These TCRs come from a woman aged 50 to 60 in good health and CMV-seropositive.

V and J are TRBV28 and TRBJ1-1; D is unclear. The CDR3 sequence is 13 residues long. The germline gives CDR1 MDHEN, CDR2 SYDVKM. The V end lost 4 bases, the J end lost 0 bases, and 6 bases lay between the germline ends. The CDR3 reads CASSSTMNTEAFF. The CDR3 DNA reads TGTGCCAGCAGTTCAACTATGAACACTGAAGCTTTCTTT. The full variable domain, with the rest looked up from reference TRBV28 and TRBJ1-1, is DVKVTQSSRYLVKRTGEKVFLECVQDMDHENMFWYRQDPGLGLRLIYFSYDVKMKEKGDIPEGYSVSREKKERFSLILESASTNQTSMYLCASSSTMNTEAFFGQGTRLTVV.

This chain connects TRBV19 to TRBJ1-5, with a weak D call TRBD1 (6 bases). CDR1 is LNHDA and CDR2 is SQIVND in the germline V gene (reference sequence). Trimming removed 7 bases at V and 4 bases at J, with 11 bases between. The CDR3 spans 13 residues. CDR3 protein: CASTQGLNQPQHF. In DNA form, the CDR3 reads TGTGCCAGTACTCAGGGGCTTAATCAGCCCCAGCATTTT.

The DNA for the CDR3 is TGTGCCAGTGGGATTAAGGGAGCAGTGCAGTTCTTC. Translating it yields CASGIKGAVQFF. The chain couples TRBV19 to TRBJ2-1; tentatively, D is TRBD2 (5 bases). Looked up from germline, CDR1 is LNHDA and CDR2 is SQIVND (reference sequence). Trimming took 8 bases from V and 12 from J, leaving 17 bases between them. CDR3 length: 12 residues.

This clone showed up just a few times. The chain links TRBV6-5 to TRBJ2-3, with a tentative D call TRBD1 (6 bases). The V gene's germline CDR1 is MNHEY and CDR2 SVGAGI. The V and J ends lost 5 bases and 6 bases respectively, with 12 bases between them. The CDR3 loop spans 13 amino acids. The CDR3: CASSGRTADTQYF. CDR3 in DNA: TGTGCCAGCAGTGGTCGGACAGCGGATACGCAGTATTTT.

The chain employs TRBV5-5 and TRBJ2-5; 8 nucleotides align to TRBD1. The CDR3 length is 15 residues. J gave up 9 bases and V 0 bases, and 10 bases lay outside the gene matches. CDR1 is SGHKS, CDR2 YYEKEE, per germline (reference sequence). CDR3 bases: TGTGCCAGCAGCTTGGTTTCAGGGGGCGTAGGGGCCCAGTACTTC. This sequence encodes CASSLVSGGVGAQYF.

The chain employs TRBV28 and TRBJ1-1; D gene ambiguous. The germline CDR1 and CDR2 sequences are MDHEN and SYDVKM. The length of the CDR3 is 14 residues. The V end lost 4 bases, the J end lost 1 base, and 10 bases lay between the germline ends. DNA of the CDR3: TGTGCCAGCAGTTCCGCCGAGGAGAACACTGAAGCTTTCTTT. This sequence encodes CASSSAEENTEAFF.

This chain uses TRBV7-7 with TRBJ2-3; D may be TRBD1 (6 bases). Trimming removed 2 bases from V and 11 bases from J, with 14 bases in between. Germline V gene sequence: CDR1 SSHAT, CDR2 FNYEAQ (reference sequence). The CDR3 length is 13 residues. The CDR3 sequence is CASSLQGNGKQYF. The CDR3, as DNA: TGTGCCAGCAGCTTACAGGGGAACGGGAAGCAGTATTTT.

The gene calls are TRBV5-4 and TRBJ2-7; possibly TRBD1 for D (6 bases). V dropped 0 bases and J dropped 2 bases, with 18 bases sitting between them. CDR1 and CDR2 (germline): SGHNT, YYREEE (reference sequence). This CDR3 is built from 17 residues. The CDR3, as DNA: TGTGCCAGCAGCTTGGCCGGAGGCAGGGGACCCACCTACGAGCAGTACGTC. Amino acids: CASSLAGGRGPTYEQYV.

This rearrangement joins TRBV4-1 to TRBJ1-4, with D unclear. The CDR3 consists of 13 residues. Germline values: CDR1 MGHRA, CDR2 YSYEKL. V was cut by 5 bases and J by 7 bases, with 11 bases left in between. The CDR3, as DNA: TGCGCCAGCAGCACAACCCCGGGTGAAAAACTGTTTTTT. It codes for CASSTTPGEKLFF.

The V call is TRBV27, the J call TRBJ1-2, with a tentative D call TRBD1 (5 bases). Germline-derived CDR1 and CDR2 are MNHEY and SMNVEV (reference sequence). There are 18 residues in the CDR3. Deletions cut 5 bases from V and 7 bases from J, with 29 bases between. This CDR3 reads CASSPSLWSGRGSRGYTF. The CDR3 DNA reads TGTGCCAGCAGTCCGTCCCTGTGGTCGGGTAGGGGAAGTCGTGGCTACACCTTC.

For this clone: Relative to the germline gene, one junction end is altered; a read error may explain this. The same CDR3 can be traced to other DNA sequences in this sample. The rearrangement links TRBV7-6 to TRBJ1-1; D might be TRBD1 (5 bases). CDR1 is SGHVS, CDR2 FNYEAQ, per germline. The CDR3 extends over 14 amino acids. The CDR3 region is CASSKTVLNTEAFF. The CDR3 DNA is TGTGCCAGCAGCAAGACAGTTTTGAACACTGAGGCTTTCTTT.

This clone was counted between two and nine times. V gene TRBV4-1 combines with J gene TRBJ1-5, with a weak D call TRBD1 (6 bases). CDR1 is MGHRA, CDR2 YSYEKL, per germline. V lost 4 bases and J lost 7, with 17 bases in between. This CDR3 comprises 15 residues. This chain's CDR3 is CASSRLLQGKQPQHF. DNA for the CDR3: TGCGCCAGCAGCCGTTTATTACAGGGAAAACAGCCCCAGCATTTT.

The chain has TRBV9 and TRBJ2-3; possible D gene TRBD1, 5 bases. Looked up from germline, CDR1 is SGDLS and CDR2 is YYNGEE. V lost 1 base and J 1 base, leaving 22 bases between the germline ends. This CDR3 has 19 amino acids. CDR3 in DNA: TGTGCCAGCAGCGTACCTCGAACCTCAGGGCATTCTCGCACAGATACGCAGTATTTT. Translation gives CASSVPRTSGHSRTDTQYF.

The V and J genes are TRBV5-1 and TRBJ2-2; 12 bases match TRBD2. The germline V gene has CDR1 SGHRS and CDR2 YFSETQ. The V gene end was trimmed by 7 bases and the J gene end by 4 bases; junction bases not matched to a gene: 8. The CDR3 runs 16 residues. CDR3: CASFRTSGKSTGELFF. The CDR3 DNA follows: TGCGCCAGCTTCCGGACTAGCGGGAAGAGCACCGGGGAGCTGTTTTTT.

CDR3 protein: CASSPRLAGAYNEQFF. For the CDR3, the DNA is TGTGCCAGCAGCCCCAGACTAGCGGGGGCCTACAATGAGCAGTTCTTC. This chain uses TRBV9 with TRBJ2-1, with 12 positions matching TRBD2. This CDR3 comprises 16 residues. Germline V lookup: CDR1 SGDLS, CDR2 YYNGEE. V shed 4 bases and J 2 bases; nucleotides not matched to a gene: 4.

This clone turned up a few times. V usage is TRBV11-2 and J usage is TRBJ1-6; 8 positions match TRBD1. Germline assignment: CDR1 SGHAT and CDR2 FQNNGV. The junction had 4 bases not matched to a gene; V was cut back by 5 bases and J by 7 bases. The CDR3 runs to 14 residues. As DNA, the CDR3 is TGTGCCAGCAGCGCAGGGGGCGCGAATTCACCCCTCCACTTT. Translation gives CASSAGGANSPLHF.

This clone was counted between two and nine times. The V and J genes are TRBV5-4 and TRBJ2-2; no clear D. The CDR3 covers 14 residues. The V gene's germline CDR1 is SGHNT and CDR2 YYREEE (reference sequence). The germline V and J ends were trimmed by 5 bases and 2 bases, with 10 bases remaining between them. CDR3 loop: CASSQTSNTGELFF. For the CDR3, the DNA is TGTGCCAGCAGTCAAACAAGTAACACCGGGGAGCTGTTTTTT.

This clone was seen a handful of times. The CDR3 protein is CASSAVAASTDTQYF. The CDR3 DNA follows: TGTGCCAGCAGTGCCGTAGCGGCTAGCACAGATACGCAGTATTTT. The V and J genes are TRBV2 and TRBJ2-3, with D possibly being TRBD2 (6 bases). CDR3 length: 15 residues. The germline CDR1 and CDR2 sequences are SNHLY and FYNNEI. V shed 4 bases and J shed 0 bases, with 11 bases lying between them.

The chain recombines TRBV5-1 with TRBJ1-1; 7 nucleotides agree with TRBD1. With V trimmed by 4 bases and J by 1 base, 4 bases remained unmatched. CDR1 and CDR2 from the germline V gene are SGHRS and YFSETQ. The CDR3 has 14 residues. The CDR3 here is CASSLGGENTEAFF. For the CDR3, the DNA is TGCGCCAGCAGCCTAGGGGGCGAGAACACTGAAGCTTTCTTT.

In this sample, this clone turned up a few times. The CDR3 is CASSIAPRTDYGYTF. CDR3 nucleotides: TGTGCCAGTAGTATCGCGCCGAGGACAGATTATGGCTACACCTTC. V gene TRBV19 combines with J gene TRBJ1-2, with TRBD1 as a possible D gene (6 bases). The CDR3 has 15 residues. Trimming took 3 bases from V and 5 from J, leaving 16 bases between them. The V gene's germline CDR1 is LNHDA and CDR2 SQIVND (reference sequence).

The chain is built from TRBV7-9 and TRBJ1-5; D is perhaps TRBD1 (5 bases). Germline lookup yields CDR1 SEHNR and CDR2 FQNEAQ (reference sequence). There are 14 residues in the CDR3. The V gene lost 6 bases and the J gene lost 0 bases, with 9 bases spanning the gap. CDR3 DNA sequence: TGTGCCAGCAGTTACCAGGGTAGCAATCAGCCCCAGCATTTT. Its translation is CASSYQGSNQPQHF.

The rearrangement links TRBV2 to TRBJ2-5, with D possibly being TRBD2 (6 bases). V lost 6 bases to trimming and J lost 2 bases, with 19 bases between them. The germline V gene has CDR1 SNHLY and CDR2 FYNNEI. The CDR3 length is 16 residues. In nucleotides, the CDR3 is TGTGCCAGCAGAGGGAGGAAATTAATACGACAAGAGACCCAGTACTTC. As protein: CASRGRKLIRQETQYF.

The chain combines TRBV7-9 with TRBJ2-3; 14 nucleotides match TRBD2. CDR1 and CDR2 from the germline V gene are SEHNR and FQNEAQ (reference sequence). The V segment lost 5 bases and the J segment 8 bases; nucleotides outside the gene matches: 9. The CDR3 has 16 residues. DNA for the CDR3: TGTGCCAGCAGCCTCCAGACTAGCGGGGGGGCTAGTACGCAGTATTTT. Amino acids: CASSLQTSGGASTQYF.

V gene TRBV28 combines with J gene TRBJ2-1, with TRBD1 matching 9 bases. The ends lost 10 bases at V and 7 bases at J; junction bases unmatched: 8. This CDR3 is 13 amino acids long. Germline CDR1 and CDR2: MDHEN and SYDVKM. CDR3 protein: CATLDRGRNEQFF. As DNA, the CDR3 is TGTGCCACCCTCGACAGGGGGAGAAATGAGCAGTTCTTC.

This chain connects TRBV4-1 to TRBJ2-4; TRBD2 agrees at 11 bases. V was clipped by 3 bases and J by 15 bases; unmatched bases: 13. Germline V gene lookup returns CDR1 MGHRA and CDR2 YSYEKL. The CDR3 spans 15 residues. The CDR3 is CASSQVLAGDLRGYF. CDR3 bases: TGCGCCAGCAGCCAGGTACTAGCGGGGGATCTACGGGGGTACTTC.

This rearrangement joins TRBV7-3 to TRBJ2-3; D is possibly TRBD1 (6 bases). The CDR3 runs 14 residues. CDR1 and CDR2 from the germline V gene are SGHTA and FQGTGA. V lost 6 bases and J 0 bases, leaving 10 bases between the germline ends. The CDR3 bases are TGTGCCAGCAGTCCTACAGGGAGCACAGATACGCAGTATTTT. The encoded protein is CASSPTGSTDTQYF.

The chain has TRBV4-1 and TRBJ1-3; 7 bases line up with TRBD1. V was pared by 3 bases and J by 7 bases, with 6 bases of the junction left unmatched. Germline values: CDR1 MGHRA, CDR2 YSYEKL. The CDR3 has 14 amino acids. CDR3 region: CASSQGQRANTIYF. Written as DNA, the CDR3 is TGCGCCAGCAGCCAGGGACAGAGGGCTAACACCATATATTTT.

The V call is TRBV5-5, the J call TRBJ2-3, with a tentative D call TRBD1 (6 bases). V was shortened by 0 bases and J by 3 bases, with 11 bases between the two germline ends. Germline CDR1 and CDR2: SGHKS and YYEKEE (reference sequence). The CDR3 is made up of 15 amino acids. CDR3 region: CASSLEGEWTDTQYF. The CDR3 DNA reads as TGTGCCAGCAGCTTGGAGGGGGAATGGACAGATACGCAGTATTTT.

The J gene is TRBJ2-5, the V gene TRBV18; D unclear. The germline V gene encodes CDR1 KGHSH and CDR2 LQKENI. Trimming removed 4 bases from V and 4 bases from J, with 7 bases in between. This CDR3 is built from 12 residues. The CDR3 DNA reads as TGTGCCAGCTCACACGCGTCAGAGACCCAGTACTTC. Its translation is CASSHASETQYF.

The V and J genes are TRBV5-6 and TRBJ1-5; 9 bases align to TRBD1. This CDR3 comprises 16 residues. The V segment lost 1 base and the J segment 1 base; nucleotides outside the gene matches: 3. The germline CDR1 and CDR2 sequences are SGHDT and YYEEEE. The CDR3 sequence is CASSLTGGGSNQPQHF. The CDR3 bases are TGTGCCAGCAGCTTGACAGGGGGCGGAAGCAATCAGCCCCAGCATTTT.